This T cell receptor beta chain was captured by sequencing in a study of CXCR3-negative and CXCR3-positive naive CD8 T cells. Study details: Collectively, the libraries yielded about 135 million TRB reads in total, at about 1.5 +/- 0.3 million per library. General study findings and limits: CXCR3-negative naive cells had less hydrophobic TRB CDR3s than did CXCR3-positive naive cells. Memory, not naive, CXCR3-negative and CXCR3-positive cells differed in TRBV-TRBJ usage.

The sorting of each CD8+ T cell subset was done in triplicate, at approximately 310,000 cells each. The TRB cDNA libraries were prepared by 5' RACE with UMI labels. TCRdb re-analyzed the 5' RACE reads; it lists each CDR3 protein once, without DNA. Seen in this sample are roughly 59,000 distinct CDR3 sequences; the ten most common clones hold just over 0.7%. There are 14 residues in the CDR3. Per germline, CDR1 MRHNA and CDR2 SNTAGT. As regards this clonotype: Its antigen is as yet unknown.

Sequenced sample: naive CXCR3+ CD8+ T cells from blood. Noted subset: CD45RO-CCR7+CD27+CD95- naive CD8+ T cells expressing CXCR3 (TNR3+). The chain carries TRBV6-4 and TRBJ2-3; without DNA, the TCRdb call of TRBD1 cannot be checked. The sequence derives from a human donor in good health. Some clones in this sample may be carry-over from other donors' samples. CDR3: CASSDGQGADTQYF.